Following are 18 T cell receptor beta chains from one sample sequenced in a study of blood T cell repertoires in COVID-19. Clones were read by immunoSEQ multiplex PCR, and TCRdb kept only the in-frame ones, dropping some. The profile covers more than 200,000 clones, with 80% appearing a single time and 4.3% taken by the ten largest. What was sequenced was PBMCs or T cells enriched from blood (not recorded which). All receptors come from a man aged 30 to 39 with acute COVID-19.

J is TRBJ2-3 and V is TRBV29-1, with a tentative D call TRBD2 (5 bases). The V end was cut by 2 bases, the J end by 1 base, with 10 bases between. There are 14 residues in the CDR3. Per the germline V gene, CDR1 is SQVTM and CDR2 is ANQGSEA. This CDR3 reads CSVERGGGTDTQYF. In DNA, the CDR3 is TGCAGCGTTGAAAGAGGAGGAGGCACAGATACGCAGTATTTT.

This clone appeared a few times. The CDR3 DNA is TGTGCCAGCAGCCAAGCAGTCCACTATGGCTACACCTTC. Translated: CASSQAVHYGYTF. The rearrangement joins TRBV3-1 (or the pseudogene TRBV3-2) to TRBJ1-2; no firm D call. V lost 1 base, J lost 3 bases, and 6 bases lay in between. CDR3 length: 13 amino acids. Germline CDR1 is LGHDT and CDR2 is YNNKEL (reference sequence).

This clone was seen a single time. J is TRBJ1-2 and V is TRBV19; 7 bases fit TRBD1. The V gene end was trimmed by 5 bases and the J gene end by 8 bases; junction bases not matched to a gene: 8. The CDR3 covers 13 residues. Germline V gene sequence: CDR1 LNHDA, CDR2 SQIVND (reference sequence). CDR3 in amino acids: CASSVTGVRGYTF. CDR3 sequence (DNA): TGTGCCAGTAGTGTCACAGGGGTTCGCGGCTACACCTTC.

The V gene is TRBV19, the J gene TRBJ1-2; 7 positions agree with TRBD1. With 6 bases clipped from V and 2 bases from J, the junction kept 6 bases outside the gene matches. This CDR3 is 14 amino acids long. From germline, CDR1 is LNHDA and CDR2 SQIVND (reference sequence). CDR3 protein: CASRTRDRNYGYTF. For the CDR3, the DNA is TGTGCCAGTAGGACCCGGGACAGAAACTATGGCTACACCTTC. Together with reference TRBV19 and TRBJ1-2, the CDR3 gives the full variable domain: DGGITQSPKYLFRKEGQNVTLSCEQNLNHDAMYWYRQDPGQGLRLIYYSQIVNDFQKGDIAEGYSVSREKKESFPLTVTSAQKNPTAFYLCASRTRDRNYGYTFGSGTRLTVV.

J is TRBJ2-3 and V is TRBV27; D gene ambiguous. Trimming pared 5 bases from V and 4 bases from J, leaving 10 bases between. Germline CDR1 MNHEY, CDR2 SMNVEV (reference sequence). The CDR3 runs to 13 residues. The CDR3 DNA sequence: TGTGCCAGCAGTCCGCAGTATGCAGATACGCAGTATTTT. Its protein is CASSPQYADTQYF.

The chain joins TRBV29-1 to TRBJ2-7; D may be TRBD2 (5 bases). Between the trimmed V and J ends, which lost 6 bases and 7 bases, there was a span of 13 bases. CDR3 length: 11 residues. Per the germline V gene, CDR1 is SQVTM and CDR2 is ANQGSEA. The CDR3 bases are TGCAGCGTGGAGGAAGTTAGGGAGCAGTACTTC. Translated, it gives CSVEEVREQYF.

J is TRBJ1-3 and V is TRBV7-6; TRBD1 matches at 9 bases. Germline trimming cut 6 bases from V and 2 bases from J; bases unmatched to any gene: 5. The germline gives CDR1 SGHVS, CDR2 FNYEAQ. The CDR3 has 15 residues. The CDR3 sequence: CASRIRTGAGNTIYF. The CDR3 nucleotides are TGTGCCAGCAGAATAAGGACAGGGGCTGGAAACACCATATATTTT.

The gene calls are TRBV7-9 and TRBJ2-3; 12 nucleotides match TRBD2. Trimming removed 6 bases from V and 6 bases from J; junction bases left unmatched: 4. This CDR3 has 14 residues. Per the germline V gene, CDR1 is SEHNR and CDR2 is FQNEAQ (reference sequence). As DNA, the CDR3 is TGTGCCAGCAGTCTAGCGGGGGGGCTGGATACGCAGTATTTT. It yields the protein CASSLAGGLDTQYF.

The V gene is TRBV5-1, the J gene TRBJ2-2; maybe TRBD1 (5 bases). This CDR3 contains 16 residues. In germline, CDR1 is SGHRS, CDR2 YFSETQ. The germline V and J ends were trimmed by 2 bases and 2 bases, with 13 bases remaining between them. The CDR3 DNA reads as TGCGCCAGCAGCTTTGGCAGGGTTCTTAACACCGGGGAGCTGTTTTTT. It codes for CASSFGRVLNTGELFF.

This clone was observed a handful of times. This chain uses TRBV18 with TRBJ1-2; 9 bases map to TRBD1. The CDR3 has 15 residues. V lost 2 bases, J lost 2 bases, and 3 bases stayed unmatched. Germline V lookup: CDR1 KGHSH, CDR2 LQKENI. The CDR3 loop is CASSPTGQGNYGYTF. CDR3 nucleotides: TGTGCCAGCTCACCAACGGGACAGGGCAACTATGGCTACACCTTC.

There are a few counts of this clone. V and J are TRBV6-5 and TRBJ1-2; unclear D gene. The CDR3 is 13 amino acids. The V and J ends lost 6 bases and 3 bases respectively, with 11 bases between them. The germline gives CDR1 MNHEY, CDR2 SVGAGI. CDR3 region: CASSLTPYYGYTF. The CDR3 DNA reads TGTGCCAGCAGCCTTACACCATACTATGGCTACACCTTC.

This clone was found many times. The chain combines TRBV7-9 with TRBJ1-2, with 9 nucleotides matching TRBD1. The junction had 8 bases not matched to a gene; V was cut back by 5 bases and J by 4 bases. Germline V gene lookup returns CDR1 SEHNR and CDR2 FQNEAQ (reference sequence). This CDR3 comprises 15 residues. The CDR3 spells CASSQRGQGIYGYTF. The DNA of the CDR3 is TGTGCCAGCAGCCAAAGGGGACAGGGCATCTATGGCTACACCTTC.

The chain has TRBV24-1 and TRBJ1-1, with D uncertain. Trimming stripped 3 bases from V and 2 bases from J, with 9 bases between. The germline gives CDR1 KGHDR, CDR2 SFDVKD. The CDR3 consists of 14 residues. CDR3 protein: CATSDPQKNTEAFF. CDR3 nucleotides: TGTGCCACCAGTGATCCGCAGAAAAACACTGAAGCTTTCTTT.

J is TRBJ2-3 and V is TRBV27; D is uncertain. The CDR3 is made up of 15 amino acids. Trimming took 3 bases from V and 3 from J, leaving 13 bases between them. The V gene's germline CDR1 is MNHEY and CDR2 SMNVEV (reference sequence). The CDR3 loop reads CASSFASDPTDTQYF. DNA for the CDR3: TGTGCCAGCAGTTTCGCTAGTGACCCAACAGATACGCAGTATTTT.

The chain couples TRBV12-2 to TRBJ1-1. TRBV12-2 constitutes a pseudogene. The CDR3 has 15 residues. In nucleotides, the CDR3 is TGTGCAAGTCGCTTCGAAGAACTACGAAACACTGAAGCTTTCTTT. This encodes CASRFEELRNTEAFF.

This chain joins TRBV11-2 and TRBJ1-4, with 7 bases identical to TRBD1. Germline V gives CDR1 SGHAT, CDR2 FQNNGV. J gave up 4 bases and V 1 base, and 6 bases lay outside the gene matches. The CDR3 runs 16 residues. The CDR3 spells CASSLVFRQGNEKLFF. The DNA of the CDR3 is TGTGCCAGCAGCTTAGTTTTTCGACAGGGTAATGAAAAACTGTTTTTT.

This clone occurred a few times. J is TRBJ2-3 and V is TRBV9; unclear D gene. V lost 4 bases, J lost 1 base, and 7 bases lay in between. Germline CDR1 is SGDLS and CDR2 is YYNGEE. This CDR3 contains 13 residues. The CDR3 spells CASSSHGTDTQYF. CDR3 DNA sequence: TGTGCCAGCAGCAGCCACGGCACAGATACGCAGTATTTT.

The rearrangement joins TRBV14 to TRBJ2-7; perhaps TRBD1 as D (6 bases). Germline V gene data show CDR1 as SGHDN and CDR2 as FVKESK. V was cut by 2 bases and J by 7 bases, with 9 bases left in between. This CDR3 region has 12 residues. This CDR3 reads CASSQTTGEQYF. The CDR3 DNA reads as TGTGCCAGCAGCCAAACGACAGGAGAGCAGTACTTC.